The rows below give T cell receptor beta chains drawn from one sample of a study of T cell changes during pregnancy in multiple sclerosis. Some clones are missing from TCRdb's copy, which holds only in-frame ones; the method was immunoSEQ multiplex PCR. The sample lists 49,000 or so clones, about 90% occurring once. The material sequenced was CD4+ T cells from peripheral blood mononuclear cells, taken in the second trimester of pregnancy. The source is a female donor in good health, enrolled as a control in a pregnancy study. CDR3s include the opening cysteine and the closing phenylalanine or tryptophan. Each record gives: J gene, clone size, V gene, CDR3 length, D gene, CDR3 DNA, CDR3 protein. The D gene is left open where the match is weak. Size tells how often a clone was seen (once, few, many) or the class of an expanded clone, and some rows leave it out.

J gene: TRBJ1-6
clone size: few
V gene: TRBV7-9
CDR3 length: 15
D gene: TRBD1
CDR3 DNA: TGTGCCAGCAGCCCGGGGACAGGGAATAATTCACCCCTCCACTTT
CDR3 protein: CASSPGTGNNSPLHF

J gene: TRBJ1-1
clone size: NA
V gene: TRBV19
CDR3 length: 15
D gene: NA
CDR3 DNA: TGTGCCAGTAGTGGAGTGACCGGACTCGGCACTGAAGCTTTCTTT
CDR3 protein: CASSGVTGLGTEAFF

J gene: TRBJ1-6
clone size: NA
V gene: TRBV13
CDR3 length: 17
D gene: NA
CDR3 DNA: TGTGCCAGCAGCTTAAGGGGGATTGACAGGCGGAATTCACCCCTCCACTTT
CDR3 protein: CASSLRGIDRRNSPLHF

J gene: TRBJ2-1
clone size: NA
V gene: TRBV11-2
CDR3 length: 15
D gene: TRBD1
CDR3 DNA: TGTGCCAGCAGCGCAGGACAGGGGACCTACAATGAGCAGTTCTTC
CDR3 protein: CASSAGQGTYNEQFF

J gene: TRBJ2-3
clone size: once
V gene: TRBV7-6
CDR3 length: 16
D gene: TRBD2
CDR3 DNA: TGTGCCAGCAGCTTATCTAGCGGGTTCAGCACAGATACGCAGTATTTT
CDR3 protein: CASSLSSGFSTDTQYF

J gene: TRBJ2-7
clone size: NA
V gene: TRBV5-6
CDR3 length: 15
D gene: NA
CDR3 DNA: TGTGCCAGCAACCTATGGGGCAGGGGATCGTACGAGCAGTACTTC
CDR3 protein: CASNLWGRGSYEQYF

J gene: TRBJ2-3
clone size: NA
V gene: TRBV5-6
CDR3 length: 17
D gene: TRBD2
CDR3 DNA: TGTGCCAGCAGCTTGGCCCGACTAGCGGGACACCGGGATACGCAGTATTTT
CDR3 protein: CASSLARLAGHRDTQYF

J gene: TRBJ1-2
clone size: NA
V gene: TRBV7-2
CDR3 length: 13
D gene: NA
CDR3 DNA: TGTGCCAGCAGCCCGGAGGGGCTCTATGGCTACACCTTC
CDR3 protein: CASSPEGLYGYTF

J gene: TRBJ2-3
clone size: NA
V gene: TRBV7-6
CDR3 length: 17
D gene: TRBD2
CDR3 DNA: TGTGCCAGCAGCTTTTTTAGCGTCGGCGGGGGGGGAGATACGCAGTATTTT
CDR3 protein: CASSFFSVGGGGDTQYF

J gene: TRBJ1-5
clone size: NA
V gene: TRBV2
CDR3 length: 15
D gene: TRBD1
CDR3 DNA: TGTGCCAGCAGGGACCGGACAGGGGGCGATCAGCCCCAGCATTTT
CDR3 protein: CASRDRTGGDQPQHF

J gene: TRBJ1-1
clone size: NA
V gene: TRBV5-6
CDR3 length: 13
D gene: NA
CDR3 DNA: TGTGCCAGCCTGAGGGAGATGAACACTGAAGCTTTCTTT
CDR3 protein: CASLREMNTEAFF

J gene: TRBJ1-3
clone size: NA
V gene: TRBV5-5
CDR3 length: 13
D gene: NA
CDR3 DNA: TGTGCCAGCAGCTTGGGAGGGTCCGGCACCATATATTTT
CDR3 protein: CASSLGGSGTIYF

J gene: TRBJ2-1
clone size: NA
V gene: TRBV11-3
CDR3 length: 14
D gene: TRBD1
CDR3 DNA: TGTGCCAGCAGCTACTCCCCCTTAGGGGGCGAGCAGTTCTTC
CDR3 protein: CASSYSPLGGEQFF

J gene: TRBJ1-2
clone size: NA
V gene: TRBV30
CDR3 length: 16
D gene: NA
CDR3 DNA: TGTGCCTGGAGTCCTACGCTTCAGGGTGGGAACTATGGCTACACCTTC
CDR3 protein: CAWSPTLQGGNYGYTF

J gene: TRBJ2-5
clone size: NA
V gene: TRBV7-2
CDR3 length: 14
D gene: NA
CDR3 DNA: TGTGCCAGCAGCTCGTCCCTAGTCTATGAGACCCAGTACTTC
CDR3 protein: CASSSSLVYETQYF

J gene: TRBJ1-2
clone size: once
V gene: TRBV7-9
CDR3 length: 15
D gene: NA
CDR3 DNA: TGTGCCAGCAGCCCTATGGTGGGGGGTAACTATGGCTACACCTTC
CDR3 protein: CASSPMVGGNYGYTF

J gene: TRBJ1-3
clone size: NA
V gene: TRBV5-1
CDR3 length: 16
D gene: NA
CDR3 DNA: TGCGCCAGCAGCCTCCGAACGGACATAGCTGGAAACACCATATATTTT
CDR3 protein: CASSLRTDIAGNTIYF

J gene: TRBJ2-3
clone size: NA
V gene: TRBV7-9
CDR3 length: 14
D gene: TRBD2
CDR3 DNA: TGTGCCAGCAGCTTAGAGCGGGGGACAGATACGCAGTATTTT
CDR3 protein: CASSLERGTDTQYF

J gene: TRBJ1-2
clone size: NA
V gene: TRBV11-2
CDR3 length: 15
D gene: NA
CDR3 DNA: TGTGCCAGCAGCTTAGATAGGGGGGGCGTAAATGGCTACACCTTC
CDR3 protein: CASSLDRGGVNGYTF

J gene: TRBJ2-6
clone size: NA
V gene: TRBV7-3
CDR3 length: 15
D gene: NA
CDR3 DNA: TGTGCCAGCAGCCAAGAATTAGCTGGGGCCAACGTCCTGACTTTC
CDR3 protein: CASSQELAGANVLTF

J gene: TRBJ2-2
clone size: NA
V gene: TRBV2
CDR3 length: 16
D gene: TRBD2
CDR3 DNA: TGTGCCAGCAGCACTAGCGGGGGGGCGGAGACCGGGGAGCTGTTTTTT
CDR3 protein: CASSTSGGAETGELFF

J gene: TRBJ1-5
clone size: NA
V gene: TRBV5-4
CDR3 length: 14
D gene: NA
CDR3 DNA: TGTGCCAGCAGCTTAGATGGCACCAATCAGCCCCAGCATTTT
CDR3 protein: CASSLDGTNQPQHF

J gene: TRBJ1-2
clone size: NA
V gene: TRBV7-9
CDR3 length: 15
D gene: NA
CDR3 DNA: TGTGCCAGCAGCTTAACATTAGAGACAGGCTATGGCTACACCTTC
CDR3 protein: CASSLTLETGYGYTF

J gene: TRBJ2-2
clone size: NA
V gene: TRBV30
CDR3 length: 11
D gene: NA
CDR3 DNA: TGTGCCTGGTCCCGCACCGGGGAGCTGTTTTTT
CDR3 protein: CAWSRTGELFF

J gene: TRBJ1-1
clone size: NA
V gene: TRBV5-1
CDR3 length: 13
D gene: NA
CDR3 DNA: TGCGCCAGCAGCTTGGACTCCGACAGTGAAGCTTTCTTT
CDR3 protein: CASSLDSDSEAFF

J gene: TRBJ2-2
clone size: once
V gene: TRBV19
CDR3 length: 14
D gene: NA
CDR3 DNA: TGTGCCAGTAGTATTGGAGGGACAGCTGGGGAGCTGTTTTTT
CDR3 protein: CASSIGGTAGELFF

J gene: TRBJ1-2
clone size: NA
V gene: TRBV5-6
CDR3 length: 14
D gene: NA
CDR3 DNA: TGTGCCAGCAGCCGGTTGACACCCGGTTATGGCTACACCTTC
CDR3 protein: CASSRLTPGYGYTF

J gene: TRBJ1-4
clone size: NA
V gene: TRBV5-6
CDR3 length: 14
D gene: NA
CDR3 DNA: TGTGCCAGCAGCTCGAGGTCCAGCAATGAAAAACTGTTTTTT
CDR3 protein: CASSSRSSNEKLFF

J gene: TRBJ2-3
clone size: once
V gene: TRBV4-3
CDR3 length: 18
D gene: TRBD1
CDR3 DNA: TGCGCCAGCAGCCAAAGTGCTCGTTGGGACAGGGGGTCAGATACGCAGTATTTT
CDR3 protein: CASSQSARWDRGSDTQYF

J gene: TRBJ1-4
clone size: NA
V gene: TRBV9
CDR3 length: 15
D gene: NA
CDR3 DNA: TGTGCCAGCAGCGTAGGTCCGTCCGAGCATGAAAAACTGTTTTTT
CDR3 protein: CASSVGPSEHEKLFF

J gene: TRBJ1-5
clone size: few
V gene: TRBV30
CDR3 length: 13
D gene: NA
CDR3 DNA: TGTGCCTGGAGCCCGGAGGGAAATCAGCCCCAGCATTTT
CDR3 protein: CAWSPEGNQPQHF

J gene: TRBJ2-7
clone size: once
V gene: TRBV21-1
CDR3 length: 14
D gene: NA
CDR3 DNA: TGTGCCAGCAGCCCAAAATGGAGCTCCTACGAGCAGTACTTC
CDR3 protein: CASSPKWSSYEQYF

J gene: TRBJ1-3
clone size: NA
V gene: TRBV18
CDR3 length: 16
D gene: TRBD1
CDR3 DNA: TGTGCCAGCTCACAGCCGGGACAGGGGGCTGGAAACACCATATATTTT
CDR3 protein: CASSQPGQGAGNTIYF

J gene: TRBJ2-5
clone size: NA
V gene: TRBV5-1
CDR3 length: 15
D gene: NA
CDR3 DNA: TGCGCCAGCAGCCAAGGTGGAGGCGGGGAAGAGACCCAGTACTTC
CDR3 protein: CASSQGGGGEETQYF

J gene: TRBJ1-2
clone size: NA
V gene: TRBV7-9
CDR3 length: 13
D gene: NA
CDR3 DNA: TGTGCCAGCAGCGCCGAGGTGGGGCCGAGCTACACCTTC
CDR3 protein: CASSAEVGPSYTF

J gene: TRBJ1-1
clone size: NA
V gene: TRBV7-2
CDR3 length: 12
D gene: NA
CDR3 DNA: TGTGCCAGCAGCTTGGGGGCCTATGAAGCTTTCTTT
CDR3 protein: CASSLGAYEAFF

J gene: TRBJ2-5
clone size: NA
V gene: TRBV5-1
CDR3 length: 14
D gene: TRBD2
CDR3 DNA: TGCGCCAGCAGCTCCGGGACTAGCTTCGAGACCCAGTACTTC
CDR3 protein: CASSSGTSFETQYF

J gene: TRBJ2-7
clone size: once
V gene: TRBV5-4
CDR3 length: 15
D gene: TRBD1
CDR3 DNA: TGTGCCAGCAGCTTGGGGGACAGTGCTACCTACGAGCAGTACTTC
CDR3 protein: CASSLGDSATYEQYF

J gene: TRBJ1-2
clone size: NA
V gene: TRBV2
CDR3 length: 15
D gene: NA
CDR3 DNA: TGTGCCAGGGGGGCGTTGCGGGAGAGGGACTATGGCTACACTTTC
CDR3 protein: CARGALRERDYGYTF

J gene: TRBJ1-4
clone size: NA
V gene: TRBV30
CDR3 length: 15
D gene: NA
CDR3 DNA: TGTGCCTGGAACCCAGTCGGACAGCCTAATGAAAAACTGTTTTTT
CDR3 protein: CAWNPVGQPNEKLFF

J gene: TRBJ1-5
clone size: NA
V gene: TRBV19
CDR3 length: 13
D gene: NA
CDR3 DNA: TGTGCCAGTAGTACAACCCAACAGGGGCCCCAGCATTTT
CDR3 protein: CASSTTQQGPQHF

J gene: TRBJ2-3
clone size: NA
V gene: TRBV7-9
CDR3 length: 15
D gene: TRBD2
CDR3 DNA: TGTGCCAGCAGCCGAACTAGCGGGGGGGCGGATACGCAGTATTTT
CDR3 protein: CASSRTSGGADTQYF

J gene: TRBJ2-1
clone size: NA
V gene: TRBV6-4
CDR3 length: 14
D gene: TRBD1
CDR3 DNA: TGTGCCAGCAGTACAGGGGACCCCTACAATGAGCAGTTCTTC
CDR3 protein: CASSTGDPYNEQFF

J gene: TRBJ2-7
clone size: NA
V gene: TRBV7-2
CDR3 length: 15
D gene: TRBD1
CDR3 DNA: TGTGCCAGCAGCTTAATCTCCGGGACAGGGGGCGAGCAGTACTTC
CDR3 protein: CASSLISGTGGEQYF

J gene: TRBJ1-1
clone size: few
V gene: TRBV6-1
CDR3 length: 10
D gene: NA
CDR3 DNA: TGTGCCATAAGGAGGACTGAAGCTTTCTTT
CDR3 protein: CAIRRTEAFF

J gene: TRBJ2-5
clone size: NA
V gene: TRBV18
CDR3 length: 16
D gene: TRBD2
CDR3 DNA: TGTGCCAGCTCACCACGGTCGAGGACTAGTGAAGAGACCCAGTACTTC
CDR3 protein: CASSPRSRTSEETQYF

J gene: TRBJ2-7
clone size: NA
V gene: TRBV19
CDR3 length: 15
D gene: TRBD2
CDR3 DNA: TGTGCCAGTAGTATAGGAAGAGCGGGGGACTACGAGCAGTACTTC
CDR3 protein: CASSIGRAGDYEQYF

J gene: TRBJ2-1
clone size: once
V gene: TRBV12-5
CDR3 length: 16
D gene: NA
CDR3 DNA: TGTGCTAGTGGTTTGGTACTGGGGAGCTCCTACAATGAGCAGTTCTTC
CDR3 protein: CASGLVLGSSYNEQFF

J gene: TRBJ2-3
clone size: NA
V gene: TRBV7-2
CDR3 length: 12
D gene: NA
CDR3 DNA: TGTGCCAGCAGCGTAAGCACAGATACGCAGTATTTT
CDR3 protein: CASSVSTDTQYF

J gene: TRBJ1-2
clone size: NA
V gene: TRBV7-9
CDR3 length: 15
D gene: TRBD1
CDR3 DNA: TGTGCCAGCAGCTTAGGGGGACAGGGATCACGAGGCTACACCTTC
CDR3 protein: CASSLGGQGSRGYTF

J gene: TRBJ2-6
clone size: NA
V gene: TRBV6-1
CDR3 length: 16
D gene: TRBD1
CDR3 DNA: TGTGCCAGCAATGACAGGGGGCTCTCTGGGGCCAACGTCCTGACTTTC
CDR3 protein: CASNDRGLSGANVLTF